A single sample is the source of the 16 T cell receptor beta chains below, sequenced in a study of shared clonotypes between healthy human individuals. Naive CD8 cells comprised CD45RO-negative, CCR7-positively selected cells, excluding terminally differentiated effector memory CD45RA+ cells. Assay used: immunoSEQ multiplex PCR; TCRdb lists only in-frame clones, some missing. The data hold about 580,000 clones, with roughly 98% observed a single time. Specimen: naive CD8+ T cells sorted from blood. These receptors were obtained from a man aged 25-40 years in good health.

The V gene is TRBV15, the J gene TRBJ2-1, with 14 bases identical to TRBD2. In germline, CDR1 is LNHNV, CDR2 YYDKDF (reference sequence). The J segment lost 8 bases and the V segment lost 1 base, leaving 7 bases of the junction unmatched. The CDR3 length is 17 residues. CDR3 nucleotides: TGTGCCACCAGCAGAGTACCCGGGACTAGCGGGAGCCATGAGCAGTTCTTC. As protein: CATSRVPGTSGSHEQFF.

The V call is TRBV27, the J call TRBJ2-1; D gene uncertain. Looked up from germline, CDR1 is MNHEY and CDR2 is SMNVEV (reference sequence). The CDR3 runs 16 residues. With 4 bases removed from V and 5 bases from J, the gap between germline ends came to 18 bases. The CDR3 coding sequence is TGTGCCAGCAGTTCCATCACATCGGCCCCAGACAATGAGCAGTTCTTC. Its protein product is CASSSITSAPDNEQFF.

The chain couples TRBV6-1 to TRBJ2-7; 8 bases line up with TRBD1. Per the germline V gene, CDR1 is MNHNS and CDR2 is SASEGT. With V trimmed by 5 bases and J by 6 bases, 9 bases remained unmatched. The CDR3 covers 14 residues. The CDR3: CASSIRTGSAEQYF. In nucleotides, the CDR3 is TGTGCCAGCAGTATACGGACAGGGTCGGCCGAGCAGTACTTC.

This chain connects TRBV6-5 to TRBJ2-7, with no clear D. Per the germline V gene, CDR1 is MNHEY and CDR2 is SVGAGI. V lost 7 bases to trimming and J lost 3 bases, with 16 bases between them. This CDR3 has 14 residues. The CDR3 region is CASKQGLSYYEQYF. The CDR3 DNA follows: TGTGCCAGCAAACAAGGGCTCTCCTACTACGAGCAGTACTTC.

As DNA, the CDR3 is TGTGCCAGCAGCTTGACGACTAGCGGGATTTACGAGCAGTACTTC. Encoded protein: CASSLTTSGIYEQYF. J is TRBJ2-7 and V is TRBV7-2; 11 nucleotides agree with TRBD2. The V gene end was trimmed by 3 bases and the J gene end by 4 bases; junction bases not matched to a gene: 5. Germline values: CDR1 SGHTA, CDR2 FQGNSA. This CDR3 is built from 15 residues.

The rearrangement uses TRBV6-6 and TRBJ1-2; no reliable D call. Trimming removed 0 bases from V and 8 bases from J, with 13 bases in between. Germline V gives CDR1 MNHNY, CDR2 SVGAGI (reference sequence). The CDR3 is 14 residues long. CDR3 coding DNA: TGTGCCAGCAGTTACTCTTCCTTTCGAGCGGGCTACACCTTC. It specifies CASSYSSFRAGYTF.

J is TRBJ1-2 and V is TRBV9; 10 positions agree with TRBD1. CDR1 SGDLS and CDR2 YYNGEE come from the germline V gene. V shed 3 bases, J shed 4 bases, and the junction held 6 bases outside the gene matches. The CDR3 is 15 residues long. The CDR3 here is CASSASGTGAYGYTF. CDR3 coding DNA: TGTGCCAGCAGCGCATCCGGGACAGGGGCCTATGGCTACACCTTC.

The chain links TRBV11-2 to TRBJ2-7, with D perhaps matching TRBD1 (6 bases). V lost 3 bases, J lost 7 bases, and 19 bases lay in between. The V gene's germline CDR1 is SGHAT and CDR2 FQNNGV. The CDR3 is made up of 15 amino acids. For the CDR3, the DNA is TGTGCCAGCAGCTTTCAGGCAGGGGAGCTGGATGAGCAGTACTTC. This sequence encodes CASSFQAGELDEQYF.

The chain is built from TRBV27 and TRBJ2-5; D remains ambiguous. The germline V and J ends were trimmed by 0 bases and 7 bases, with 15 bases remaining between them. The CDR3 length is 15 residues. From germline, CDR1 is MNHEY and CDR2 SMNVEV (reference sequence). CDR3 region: CASSLSGKELWTQYF. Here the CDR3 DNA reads TGTGCCAGCAGTTTATCCGGTAAAGAGTTATGGACCCAGTACTTC.

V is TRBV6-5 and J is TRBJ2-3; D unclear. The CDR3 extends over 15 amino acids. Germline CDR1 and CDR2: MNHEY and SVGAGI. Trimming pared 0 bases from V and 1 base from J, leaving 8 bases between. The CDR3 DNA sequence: TGTGCCAGCAGTTACTCCTCCCCGGGCACAGATACGCAGTATTTT. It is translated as CASSYSSPGTDTQYF.

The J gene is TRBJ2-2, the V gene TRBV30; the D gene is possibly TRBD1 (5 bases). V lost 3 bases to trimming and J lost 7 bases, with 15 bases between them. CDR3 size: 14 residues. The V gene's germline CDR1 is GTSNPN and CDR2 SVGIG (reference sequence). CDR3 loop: CAWSVGQGIGELFF. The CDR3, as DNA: TGTGCCTGGAGCGTGGGGCAGGGAATCGGGGAGCTGTTTTTT.

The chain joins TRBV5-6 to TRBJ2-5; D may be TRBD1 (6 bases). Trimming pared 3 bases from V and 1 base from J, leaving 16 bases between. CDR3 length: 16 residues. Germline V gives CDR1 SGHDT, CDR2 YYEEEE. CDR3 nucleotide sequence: TGTGCCAGCAGCTCCAAGCCCGGGACATCCCAAGAGACCCAGTACTTC. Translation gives CASSSKPGTSQETQYF.

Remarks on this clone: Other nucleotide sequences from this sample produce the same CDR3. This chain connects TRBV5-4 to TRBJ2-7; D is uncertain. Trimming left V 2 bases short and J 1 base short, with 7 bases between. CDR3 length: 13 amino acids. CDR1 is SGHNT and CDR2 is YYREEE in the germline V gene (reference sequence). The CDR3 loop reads CASSFGGSYEQYF. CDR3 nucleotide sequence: TGTGCCAGCAGCTTTGGCGGATCCTACGAGCAGTACTTC.

The CDR3 DNA sequence: TGTGCCAGCAGGTCCCCAGGAGGTACTGAAGCTTTCTTT. Translation gives CASRSPGGTEAFF. The V call is TRBV2, the J call TRBJ1-1; D remains unclear. CDR1 is SNHLY, CDR2 FYNNEI, per germline. The CDR3 spans 13 residues. V was cut by 6 bases and J by 5 bases, with 13 bases left in between. Full variable domain (rest looked up from reference TRBV2 and TRBJ1-1): EPEVTQTPSHQVTQMGQEVILRCVPISNHLYFYWYRQILGQKVEFLVSFYNNEISEKSEIFDDQFSVERPDGSNFTLKIRSTKLEDSAMYFCASRSPGGTEAFFGQGTRLTVV.

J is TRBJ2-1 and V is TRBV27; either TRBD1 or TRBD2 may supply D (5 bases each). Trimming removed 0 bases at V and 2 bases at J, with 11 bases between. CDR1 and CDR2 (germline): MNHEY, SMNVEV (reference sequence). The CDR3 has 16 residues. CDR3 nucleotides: TGTGCCAGCAGTTTATCGGGGACGAAGACCTACAATGAGCAGTTCTTC. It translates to CASSLSGTKTYNEQFF.

The CDR3 here is CASSLTGPYEQYF. The CDR3 bases are TGTGCCAGCAGTCTGACAGGGCCCTACGAGCAGTACTTC. The V and J genes are TRBV6-5 and TRBJ2-7, with 7 bases aligning to TRBD1. Germline CDR1 is MNHEY and CDR2 is SVGAGI. J was trimmed by 2 bases and V by 5 bases; bases with no gene match: 3. The CDR3 sequence is 13 residues long.